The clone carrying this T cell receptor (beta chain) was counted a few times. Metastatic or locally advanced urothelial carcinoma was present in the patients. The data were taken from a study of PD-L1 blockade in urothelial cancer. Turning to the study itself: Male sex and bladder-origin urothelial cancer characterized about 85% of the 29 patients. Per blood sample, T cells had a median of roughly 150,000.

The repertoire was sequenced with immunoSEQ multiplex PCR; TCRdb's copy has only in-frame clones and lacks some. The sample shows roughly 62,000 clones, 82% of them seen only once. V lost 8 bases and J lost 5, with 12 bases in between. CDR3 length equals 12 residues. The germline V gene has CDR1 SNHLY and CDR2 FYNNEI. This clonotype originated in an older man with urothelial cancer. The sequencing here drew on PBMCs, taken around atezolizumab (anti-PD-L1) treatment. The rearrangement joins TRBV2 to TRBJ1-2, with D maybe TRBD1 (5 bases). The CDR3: CASLTEKYGYTF. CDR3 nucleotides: TGTGCCAGCCTGACAGAAAAGTATGGCTACACCTTC.